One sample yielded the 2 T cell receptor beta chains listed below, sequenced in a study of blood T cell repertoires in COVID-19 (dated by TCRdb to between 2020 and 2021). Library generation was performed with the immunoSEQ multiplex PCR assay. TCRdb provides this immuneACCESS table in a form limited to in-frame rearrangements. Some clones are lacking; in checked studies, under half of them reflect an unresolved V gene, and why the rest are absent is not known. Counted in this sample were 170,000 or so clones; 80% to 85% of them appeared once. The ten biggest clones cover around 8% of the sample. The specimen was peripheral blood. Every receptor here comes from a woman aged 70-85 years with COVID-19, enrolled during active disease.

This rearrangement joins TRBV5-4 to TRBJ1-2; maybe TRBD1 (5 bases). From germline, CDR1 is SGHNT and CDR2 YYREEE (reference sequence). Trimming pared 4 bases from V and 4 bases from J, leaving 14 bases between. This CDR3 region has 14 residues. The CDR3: CASSPIDSAYGYTF. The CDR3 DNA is TGTGCCAGCAGCCCGATCGACAGCGCCTATGGCTACACCTTC.

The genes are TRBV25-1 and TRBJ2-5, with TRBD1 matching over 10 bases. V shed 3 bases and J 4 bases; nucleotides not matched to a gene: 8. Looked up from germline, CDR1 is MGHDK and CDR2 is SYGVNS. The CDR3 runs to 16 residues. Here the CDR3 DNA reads TGTGCCAGCAGTGACCCTCCGGGACAGGGGATAGAGACCCAGTACTTC. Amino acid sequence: CASSDPPGQGIETQYF.